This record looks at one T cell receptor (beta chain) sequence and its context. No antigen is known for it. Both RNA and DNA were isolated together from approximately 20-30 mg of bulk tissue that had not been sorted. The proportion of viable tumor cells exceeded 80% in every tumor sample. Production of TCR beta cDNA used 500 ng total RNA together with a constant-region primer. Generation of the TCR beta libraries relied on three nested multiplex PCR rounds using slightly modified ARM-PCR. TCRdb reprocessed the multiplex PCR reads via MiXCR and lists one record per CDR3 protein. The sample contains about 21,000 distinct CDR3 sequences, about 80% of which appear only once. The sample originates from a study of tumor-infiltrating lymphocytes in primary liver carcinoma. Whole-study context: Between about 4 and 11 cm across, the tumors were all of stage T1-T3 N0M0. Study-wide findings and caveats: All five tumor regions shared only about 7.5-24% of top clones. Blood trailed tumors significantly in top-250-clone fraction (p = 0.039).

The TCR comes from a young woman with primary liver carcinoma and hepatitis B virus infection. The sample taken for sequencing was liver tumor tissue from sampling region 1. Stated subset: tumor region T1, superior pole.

CDR3 amino acids: CASSLSGTRGFKQFF. The CDR3 DNA is TGTGCCAGCAGCCTGTCCGGGACTAGGGGATTTAAGCAGTTCTTC. This chain joins TRBV12-3 or TRBV12-4 and TRBJ2-1, with 8 bases matching TRBD2. The CDR3 loop spans 15 amino acids. Trimming cost V 6 bases and J 11 bases; bases outside gene matches: 15.